This TCR beta chain was sequenced during a study of blood T cells in healthy people across ages. Primed by a sample-barcoded 5' primer and a J-beta primer mix, a second PCR proceeded for about 6 to 12 cycles. Each CDR3 protein is one row after TCRdb ran MiXCR on the 5' RACE reads. The data contain about 570,000 distinct CDR3 sequences, over 25% of them singletons. CDR1 and CDR2 from the germline V gene are SGHNT and YYREEE (reference sequence). CDR3 length: 17 residues. The V and J ends lost 0 bases and 4 bases, in that order; junction bases with no gene match: 8. Separately, the same data were catalogued under a study of T cells of mothers and their children.

V gene TRBV5-4 combines with J gene TRBJ2-1; TRBD2 matches at 9 bases. This receptor was obtained from a boy between 2 and 10 years old in good health. The specimen sequenced was blood. This CDR3 is CASSLGGMSGRYNEQFF. Here the CDR3 DNA reads TGTGCCAGCAGCTTGGGTGGGATGAGCGGGAGGTACAATGAGCAGTTCTTC.